The 25 T cell receptor beta chains presented below share a single source sample, sequenced in a study of T-cell memory formation after mild COVID-19. TCRdb reanalysed the 5' RACE reads using MiXCR and keeps one entry per CDR3 protein. The table shows under 400,000 distinct CDR3 sequences, with 25% to 30% occurring only once. Sequences were obtained from PBMCs or a T cell subset sorted from them (not recorded which). All receptors come from an adult woman who had mild COVID-19 (a few samples of this study predate the infection). Cell type and time point are not known.

This chain connects TRBV3-1 to TRBJ2-3; 8 bases agree with TRBD1. This CDR3 spans 16 amino acids. The V gene's germline CDR1 is LGHDT and CDR2 YNNKEL (reference sequence). After removal of 5 bases from V and 3 bases from J, the junction contained 10 bases not matched to a gene. The CDR3 here is CASSKKRQGKTDTQYF. The CDR3 region has the DNA TGTGCCAGCAGCAAGAAGCGACAGGGGAAGACAGATACGCAGTATTTT.

This clonotype was recorded a few times. CDR3: CAGWTGGAGELFF. The CDR3 coding sequence is TGTGCCGGGTGGACAGGGGGGGCCGGGGAGCTGTTTTTT. V and J are TRBV2 and TRBJ2-2; 10 nucleotides match TRBD1. The germline V gene has CDR1 SNHLY and CDR2 FYNNEI. The CDR3 length is 13 residues. Trimming cost V 11 bases and J 6 bases; bases outside gene matches: 6.

The gene calls are TRBV12-3 or TRBV12-4 and TRBJ1-1; D is possibly TRBD1 (5 bases). CDR3 size: 11 residues. V was trimmed by 5 bases and J by 12 bases, leaving 13 bases between them. In nucleotides, the CDR3 is TGTGCCAGCAGTCCCGGCCGGGACCCTTTCTTT. This sequence encodes CASSPGRDPFF.

The chain joins TRBV6-1 to TRBJ2-7; D uncertain. V was cut by 6 bases and J by 8 bases, with 14 bases left in between. The CDR3 sequence is 12 residues long. CDR1 and CDR2 (germline): MNHNS, SASEGT. The CDR3 region is CASSLGPEKQYF. In nucleotides, the CDR3 is TGTGCCAGCAGCCTCGGACCCGAGAAGCAGTACTTC.

This clonotype was detected only a few times. This chain uses TRBV10-3 with TRBJ2-7; 8 bases agree with TRBD2. With V trimmed by 2 bases and J by 4 bases, 4 bases remained unmatched. This CDR3 has 14 residues. Germline lookup yields CDR1 ENHRY and CDR2 SYGVKD. The CDR3 DNA sequence: TGTGCCATCAGTGAGATAGCTAGCGGGTACGAGCAGTACTTC. It specifies CAISEIASGYEQYF.

This clonotype was seen a few times. The V and J genes are TRBV29-1 and TRBJ2-5; D gene unclear. From germline, CDR1 is SQVTM and CDR2 ANQGSEA. CDR3 size: 12 residues. The V and J ends lost 0 bases and 5 bases respectively, with 7 bases between them. CDR3 nucleotide sequence: TGCAGCGTTGAAGAGGCTGAGGAGACCCAGTACTTC. Its protein product is CSVEEAEETQYF. Complete variable domain (other parts from reference TRBV29-1 and TRBJ2-5): SAVISQKPSRDICQRGTSLTIQCQVDSQVTMMFWYRQQPGQSLTLIATANQGSEATYESGFVIDKFPISRPNLTFSTLTVSNMSPEDSSIYLCSVEEAEETQYFGPGTRLLVL.

This clonotype was counted a few times. The chain recombines TRBV5-1 with TRBJ2-5; 9 bases are a match to TRBD2. The germline gives CDR1 SGHRS, CDR2 YFSETQ. The J segment lost 4 bases and the V segment lost 3 bases, leaving 13 bases of the junction unmatched. This CDR3 spans 17 amino acids. The CDR3 DNA reads as TGCGCCAGCAGCTATACGGGGACTAGCCATTTCCCAGAGACCCAGTACTTC. This encodes CASSYTGTSHFPETQYF.

The CDR3 nucleotides are TGTGCCAGCAGTTACTCTCTAGCGGGAGCCTACGAGCAGTACTTC. Protein product: CASSYSLAGAYEQYF. The chain couples TRBV6-2 or TRBV6-3 to TRBJ2-7, with 10 positions matching TRBD2. Trimming at V came to 0 bases and at J to 2 bases, leaving 1 base not matched to a gene. Germline values: CDR1 MNHEY, CDR2 SVGEGT. This CDR3 has 15 residues.

A remark on this clonotype: A clone one base away is much larger, so this may be a read error. The V gene is TRBV25-1, the J gene TRBJ2-5, with 11 bases aligning to TRBD2. The junction had 4 bases not matched to a gene; V was cut back by 3 bases and J by 1 base. The CDR3 has 16 amino acids. Germline-derived CDR1 and CDR2 are MGHDK and SYGVNS. The CDR3 region has the DNA TGTGCCAGCAGTGACTCCGGGACTAGCGGCCAAGAGACCCAGTACTTC. Translation: CASSDSGTSGQETQYF. The full variable domain, completed using reference TRBV25-1 and TRBJ2-5, is EADIYQTPRYLVIGTGKKITLECSQTMGHDKMYWYQQDPGMELHLIHYSYGVNSTEKGDLSSESTVSRIRTEHFPLTLESARPSHTSQYLCASSDSGTSGQETQYFGPGTRLLVL.

This chain links TRBV12-3 or TRBV12-4 with TRBJ1-5; 9 bases match TRBD1. The CDR3 contains 14 residues. The V and J ends lost 6 bases and 7 bases, in that order; junction bases with no gene match: 7. The CDR3, as DNA: TGTGCCAGCAGCCCGACAGGGGGAGGACAGCCCCAGCATTTT. Its protein product is CASSPTGGGQPQHF.

The sample holds many counts of this clonotype. The chain carries TRBV12-3 or TRBV12-4 and TRBJ2-5; TRBD1 matches 7 bases. The J segment lost 6 bases and the V segment lost 6 bases, leaving 7 bases of the junction unmatched. There are 13 residues in the CDR3. CDR3: CASRSTGEKTQYF. CDR3 nucleotides: TGTGCCAGCAGATCAACAGGGGAAAAGACCCAGTACTTC.

V is TRBV20-1 and J is TRBJ2-5; maybe TRBD2 (6 bases). Germline V gene lookup returns CDR1 DFQATT and CDR2 SNEGSKA (reference sequence). The CDR3 totals 15 residues. Trimming left V 0 bases short and J 2 bases short, with 13 bases between. The chain's CDR3 is CSARDPRLVQETQYF. The CDR3 nucleotides read TGCAGTGCTAGAGATCCAAGACTAGTACAAGAGACCCAGTACTTC.

The chain joins TRBV12-3 or TRBV12-4 to TRBJ2-1; 14 nucleotides match TRBD2. The CDR3 sequence is 15 residues long. V lost 6 bases to trimming and J lost 12 bases; unmatched junction nucleotides: 10. This CDR3 is CASRTGLAGVEGQFF. The CDR3 bases are TGTGCCAGCAGAACGGGACTAGCGGGGGTAGAGGGGCAGTTCTTC.

This clonotype was counted between two and nine times. The gene calls are TRBV7-8 and TRBJ2-1; 7 bases align to TRBD1. V gave up 5 bases and J gave up 2 bases; unmatched junction bases: 18. The V gene's germline CDR1 is SGHVS and CDR2 FQNEAQ. The CDR3 runs to 19 residues. The CDR3 DNA follows: TGTGCCAGCAGCCCGCTAGTAGGGGGCGACACTCGGCCCTACAATGAGCAGTTCTTC. It is translated as CASSPLVGGDTRPYNEQFF.

V gene TRBV11-3 combines with J gene TRBJ2-3, with 8 bases lining up with TRBD2. V dropped 5 bases and J dropped 2; count of bases not matched to a gene: 12. Per the germline V gene, CDR1 is SGHNT and CDR2 is YENEEA. The CDR3 is made up of 17 amino acids. The CDR3 coding sequence is TGTGCCAGCAGCCCCCGATCAGCGGGAGTTACCACAGATACGCAGTATTTT. Amino acid sequence: CASSPRSAGVTTDTQYF.

This clonotype appeared a few times. The genes are TRBV20-1 and TRBJ1-2, with TRBD1 identical over 9 bases. Trimming cost V 1 base and J 5 bases; bases outside gene matches: 8. This CDR3 is 15 amino acids long. Germline lookup yields CDR1 DFQATT and CDR2 SNEGSKA (reference sequence). The CDR3 nucleotides are TGCAGTGCTAGAGTGGGGGGACAGGGTCTGTATGGCTACACCTTC. Protein sequence: CSARVGGQGLYGYTF.

The genes are TRBV15 and TRBJ2-3; D call uncertain. The V and J ends lost 5 bases and 5 bases respectively, with 17 bases between them. The germline V gene encodes CDR1 LNHNV and CDR2 YYDKDF (reference sequence). The CDR3 runs to 15 residues. The CDR3 reads CATSSLGLDLDTQYF. The CDR3 DNA reads as TGTGCCACCAGCTCATTAGGTCTGGACCTAGATACGCAGTATTTT.

This clonotype came up once. This chain connects TRBV5-1 to TRBJ2-6; TRBD1 matches at 7 bases. In germline, CDR1 is SGHRS, CDR2 YFSETQ. Trimming at V came to 6 bases and at J to 9 bases, leaving 0 bases not matched to a gene. The CDR3 runs 11 residues. The CDR3 bases are TGCGCCAGCAACAGGGGCAACGTCCTGACTTTC. This encodes CASNRGNVLTF.

The J gene is TRBJ2-1, the V gene TRBV3-1; D may be TRBD2 (7 bases). Trimming pared 4 bases from V and 6 bases from J, leaving 19 bases between. Germline CDR1 is LGHDT and CDR2 is YNNKEL (reference sequence). The CDR3 has 16 amino acids. The CDR3 DNA reads TGTGCCAGCAGCCGGGGGGGCTCGCGTATCGGCAATGAGCAGTTCTTC. Protein product: CASSRGGSRIGNEQFF.

This chain connects TRBV7-3 to TRBJ2-1; perhaps TRBD2 as D (6 bases). V was clipped by 3 bases and J by 6 bases, with 18 bases between them. This CDR3 region has 16 residues. In germline, CDR1 is SGHTA, CDR2 FQGTGA. In DNA form, the CDR3 reads TGTGCCAGCAGCTTCCCCGGGAGTCCCTCTGGCAATGAGCAGTTCTTC. It codes for CASSFPGSPSGNEQFF.

This clonotype was seen more than once but under ten times. The chain recombines TRBV5-1 with TRBJ2-6; D unclear. This CDR3 comprises 18 residues. V gave up 1 base and J gave up 1 base, with 15 bases separating them. Germline V gene sequence: CDR1 SGHRS, CDR2 YFSETQ. The CDR3 nucleotides are TGCGCCAGCAGCTTGAAAGGAAAAATCGGGTCTGGGGCCAACGTCCTGACTTTC. Its translation: CASSLKGKIGSGANVLTF.

This rearrangement joins TRBV19 to TRBJ1-2, with 8 bases lining up with TRBD1. J lost 4 bases, V lost 4 bases, and 11 bases had no gene match. This CDR3 contains 16 residues. CDR1 is LNHDA and CDR2 is SQIVND in the germline V gene (reference sequence). CDR3 region: CASSRNPGGAGYGYTF. As DNA, the CDR3 is TGTGCCAGTAGTAGAAACCCAGGGGGCGCGGGCTATGGCTACACCTTC.

This chain joins TRBV20-1 and TRBJ2-2; D unresolved. Trimming pared 3 bases from V and 6 bases from J, leaving 14 bases between. Germline loops: CDR1 DFQATT, CDR2 SNEGSKA (reference sequence). The CDR3 is made up of 14 amino acids. The CDR3 coding sequence is TGCAGTGCTAGTGGGGTGCTCGGTGCCGGGGAGCTGTTTTTT. The encoded protein is CSASGVLGAGELFF.

The CDR3 bases are TGCGCCAGCAGCGCTCTAGCGGGAGGAAACAATGAGCAGTTCTTC. It translates to CASSALAGGNNEQFF. The V and J genes are TRBV5-1 and TRBJ2-1; TRBD2 matches at 11 bases. J gave up 5 bases and V 4 bases, and 5 bases lay outside the gene matches. The germline gives CDR1 SGHRS, CDR2 YFSETQ. The length of the CDR3 is 15 residues.

The gene calls are TRBV20-1 and TRBJ2-5; D unresolved. Germline CDR1 is DFQATT and CDR2 is SNEGSKA (reference sequence). The V end lost 3 bases, the J end lost 0 bases, and 14 bases lay between the germline ends. CDR3 length: 15 residues. The CDR3 sequence: CSASPPMGNQETQYF. The CDR3 nucleotides are TGCAGTGCTAGCCCTCCTATGGGTAACCAAGAGACCCAGTACTTC.